This T cell receptor beta chain was observed in a study of blood T cell repertoires in COVID-19. Study-wide background: COVID-19 samples from acute and convalescent phases originated in the United States, Italy and Spain.

V shed 3 bases, J shed 7 bases, and the junction held 13 bases outside the gene matches. The CDR3 covers 15 residues. The germline V gene encodes CDR1 SGHDT and CDR2 YYEEEE. Original analysis: Reference gene primer amplification gave nucleated cell count estimates. Here immunoSEQ multiplex PCR was the method, and the copy in TCRdb shows in-frame clones only, minus some. That table gives V, J and clone size, and the DNA gave D and trimming. The sample comprises fewer than 35,000 clones, around 89% of which are singletons, and under 2% rests with the top ten. V gene TRBV5-6 combines with J gene TRBJ2-7; 7 nucleotides agree with TRBD1. Specimen: peripheral blood. The origin of this receptor is a man in his 60s with active COVID-19. This chain's CDR3 is CASSSQGKGLGEQYF. The CDR3 DNA follows: TGTGCCAGCAGCTCACAGGGGAAGGGGCTTGGGGAGCAGTACTTC.